One sample yielded the 29 T cell receptor beta chains listed below, sequenced in a study of cytomegalovirus exposure and HLA in healthy donors. The PCR employed 60 Vbeta primers together with 13 Jbeta primers. Measured with immunoSEQ multiplex PCR; TCRdb has only the in-frame clones, and not every one. The sample records tens of thousands of clones, approximately 80% being singletons. The material sequenced was PBMCs. These receptors all come from a woman in her 30s in good health and CMV-seronegative.

V gene TRBV5-1 combines with J gene TRBJ1-4, with TRBD1 identical over 8 bases. The CDR3 spans 14 residues. Germline lookup yields CDR1 SGHRS and CDR2 YFSETQ. Unmatched junction bases numbered 3, after V lost 5 bases and J lost 3 bases. The CDR3 region has the DNA TGCGCCAGCAGGGAACAGGGGGCTAATGAAAAACTGTTTTTT. This codes for CASREQGANEKLFF. The full variable domain, its missing parts supplied by reference TRBV5-1 and TRBJ1-4, is KAGVTQTPRYLIKTRGQQVTLSCSPISGHRSVSWYQQTPGQGLQFLFEYFSETQRNKGNFPGRFSGRQFSNSRSEMNVSTLELGDSALYLCASREQGANEKLFFGSGTQLSVL.

The J gene is TRBJ2-7, the V gene TRBV2; 15 bases fit TRBD2. The CDR3 extends over 17 amino acids. Trimming removed 6 bases from V and 3 bases from J; junction bases left unmatched: 9. In germline, CDR1 is SNHLY, CDR2 FYNNEI. The CDR3 loop reads CASSGTSGRLFDYEQYF. As DNA, the CDR3 is TGTGCCAGCAGCGGGACTAGCGGGAGGTTGTTTGACTACGAGCAGTACTTC.

The chain uses TRBV30 and TRBJ1-2, with 7 nucleotides matching TRBD1. J lost 8 bases, V lost 5 bases, and 8 bases had no gene match. This CDR3 comprises 12 residues. The germline CDR1 and CDR2 sequences are GTSNPN and SVGIG (reference sequence). The CDR3 loop reads CAWGTGTAGYTF. The CDR3 coding sequence is TGTGCCTGGGGAACAGGGACAGCGGGCTACACCTTC.

This clone was observed a few times. The chain is built from TRBV5-1 and TRBJ2-1, with 10 bases matching TRBD1. Germline V gene data show CDR1 as SGHRS and CDR2 as YFSETQ. The CDR3 totals 16 residues. V was pared by 4 bases and J by 6 bases, with 10 bases of the junction left unmatched. This CDR3 reads CASSPAPGQGTNEQFF. CDR3 DNA: TGCGCCAGCAGCCCCGCGCCGGGACAGGGGACCAATGAGCAGTTCTTC.

The chain employs TRBV5-4 and TRBJ2-1; 7 nucleotides agree with TRBD1. The germline V gene encodes CDR1 SGHNT and CDR2 YYREEE (reference sequence). The V gene end was trimmed by 5 bases and the J gene end by 0 bases; junction bases not matched to a gene: 2. The CDR3 contains 14 residues. The CDR3 loop reads CASRGTASYNEQFF. CDR3 DNA: TGTGCCAGCAGGGGGACAGCCTCCTACAATGAGCAGTTCTTC.

The rearrangement uses TRBV5-1 and TRBJ2-3, with no clear D. Germline-derived CDR1 and CDR2 are SGHRS and YFSETQ. Trimming took off 0 bases at V and 1 base at J, with 12 bases between the two ends. The CDR3 is made up of 16 amino acids. The CDR3 nucleotides read TGCGCCAGCAGCTTGGCCAACCCCGCGGGCACAGATACGCAGTATTTT. It codes for CASSLANPAGTDTQYF.

This chain joins TRBV7-3 and TRBJ2-1, with TRBD2 matching 12 bases. V was clipped by 4 bases and J by 7 bases; unmatched bases: 5. CDR1 is SGHTA, CDR2 FQGTGA, per germline. The CDR3 length is 15 residues. CDR3 region: CASSYGTSGFNEQFF. In DNA form, the CDR3 reads TGTGCCAGCAGCTACGGGACTAGCGGGTTTAATGAGCAGTTCTTC.

Only a few counts were recorded for this clone. This chain uses TRBV27 with TRBJ1-1; D might be TRBD1 (5 bases). The ends were cut back, 0 bases at V and 1 base at J, with 15 bases in the middle. Germline CDR1 is MNHEY and CDR2 is SMNVEV (reference sequence). The CDR3 is made up of 17 amino acids. The CDR3 is CASSLSLPGRGNTEAFF. The CDR3 DNA sequence: TGTGCCAGCAGTTTATCCCTGCCGGGGAGGGGGAACACTGAAGCTTTCTTT.

The CDR3: CASSLAPQGYLNEQFF. The DNA for the CDR3 is TGTGCCAGCAGCTTAGCACCACAGGGATATCTCAATGAGCAGTTCTTC. The chain joins TRBV7-9 to TRBJ2-1; weak D call: TRBD1 (6 bases). This CDR3 spans 16 amino acids. V was clipped by 0 bases and J by 6 bases, with 15 bases between them. Germline CDR1 and CDR2: SEHNR and FQNEAQ (reference sequence).

This clone is a singleton in its sample. The gene calls are TRBV28 and TRBJ1-1; 7 nucleotides line up with TRBD1. The CDR3 has 16 residues. J was trimmed by 2 bases and V by 5 bases; bases with no gene match: 11. CDR1 and CDR2 from the germline V gene are MDHEN and SYDVKM. The chain's CDR3 is CASSATPGTANTEAFF. The CDR3, as DNA: TGTGCCAGCAGTGCTACCCCCGGGACAGCAAACACTGAAGCTTTCTTT.

The chain employs TRBV29-1 and TRBJ2-2; tentative D call: TRBD1 (7 bases). V dropped 7 bases and J dropped 6 bases, with 18 bases sitting between them. The CDR3 has 14 residues. Germline V gene lookup returns CDR1 SQVTM and CDR2 ANQGSEA. The CDR3 DNA follows: TGCAGCGCCGGACAGGTGGGGGGTTCCGGGGAGCTGTTTTTT. Residues: CSAGQVGGSGELFF.

V is TRBV5-1 and J is TRBJ1-5; no firm D call. Germline values: CDR1 SGHRS, CDR2 YFSETQ. The CDR3 runs 14 residues. V shed 0 bases and J shed 3 bases, with 7 bases lying between them. The CDR3 DNA sequence: TGCGCCAGCAGCTTGGGTCAGAACAATCAGCCCCAGCATTTT. Its translation is CASSLGQNNQPQHF.

The chain uses TRBV29-1 and TRBJ2-1, with 7 bases identical to TRBD2. V shed 7 bases, J shed 4 bases, and the junction held 10 bases outside the gene matches. This CDR3 region has 14 residues. From germline, CDR1 is SQVTM and CDR2 ANQGSEA. The CDR3 reads CSAKGLAEYNEQFF. The CDR3 DNA reads TGCAGCGCCAAGGGGCTAGCGGAGTACAATGAGCAGTTCTTC.

This clone showed up just once. V and J are TRBV6-5 and TRBJ1-5; D possibly corresponds to TRBD1 (5 bases). CDR1 is MNHEY and CDR2 is SVGAGI in the germline V gene. Trimming shortened V by 6 bases and J by 3 bases, and 15 bases separated the two germline ends. CDR3 length: 15 residues. CDR3 sequence reads: CASSDDRDFNQPQHF. The CDR3 DNA reads TGTGCCAGCAGCGATGACAGAGACTTCAATCAGCCCCAGCATTTT.

The V and J genes are TRBV2 and TRBJ1-1; TRBD1 is a possible D gene (5 bases). The V gene lost 3 bases and the J gene lost 4 bases, with 9 bases spanning the gap. This CDR3 contains 13 residues. Germline CDR1 is SNHLY and CDR2 is FYNNEI. CDR3 sequence: CASSDGGTTEAFF. CDR3 in DNA: TGTGCCAGCAGTGACGGAGGGACCACTGAAGCTTTCTTT.

The V gene is TRBV27, the J gene TRBJ2-1; 8 nucleotides agree with TRBD2. This CDR3 region has 16 residues. J was trimmed by 0 bases and V by 0 bases; bases with no gene match: 1. From germline, CDR1 is MNHEY and CDR2 SMNVEV (reference sequence). The CDR3 loop reads CASSLSTSGSYNEQFF. The CDR3 DNA follows: TGTGCCAGCAGTTTATCAACTAGCGGCTCCTACAATGAGCAGTTCTTC.

The V call is TRBV9, the J call TRBJ1-1; D is ambiguous. V lost 7 bases and J 1 base, leaving 11 bases between the germline ends. CDR1 is SGDLS, CDR2 YYNGEE, per germline. This CDR3 has 13 residues. The CDR3 DNA reads as TGTGCCAGCGCACGGAGTGGGAACACTGAAGCTTTCTTT. Its translation: CASARSGNTEAFF. The variable domain in full, completed from reference TRBV9 and TRBJ1-1, reads DSGVTQTPKHLITATGQRVTLRCSPRSGDLSVYWYQQSLDQGLQFLIQYYNGEERAKGNILERFSAQQFPDLHSELNLSSLELGDSALYFCASARSGNTEAFFGQGTRLTVV.

The V gene is TRBV5-1, the J gene TRBJ2-1; 14 bases are a match to TRBD2. This CDR3 has 14 residues. CDR1 is SGHRS, CDR2 YFSETQ, per germline. V gave up 5 bases and J gave up 9 bases; unmatched junction bases: 4. As DNA, the CDR3 is TGCGCCAGCAGGGGGACTAGCGGGAGCTCTGAGCAGTTCTTC. Protein product: CASRGTSGSSEQFF.

The V and J genes are TRBV5-8 and TRBJ1-2; 9 nucleotides align to TRBD1. From germline, CDR1 is SGHTS and CDR2 YDEGEE. V was pared by 4 bases and J by 3 bases, with 4 bases of the junction left unmatched. The CDR3 contains 14 residues. The DNA of the CDR3 is TGTGCCAGCAGCCCCGGGACAGGGCACTATGGCTACACCTTC. Protein product: CASSPGTGHYGYTF. The variable domain in full, with the rest retrieved from reference TRBV5-8 and TRBJ1-2, is EAGVTQSPTHLIKTRGQQATLRCSPISGHTSVYWYQQALGLGLQFLLWYDEGEERNRGNFPPRFSGRQFPNYSSELNVNALELEDSALYLCASSPGTGHYGYTFGSGTRLTVV.

This sequence joins TRBV10-3 and TRBJ2-5; D is unresolved. The J call is uncertain, as TRBJ2-7 better fits the DNA end. The CDR3 covers 11 residues. Germline assignment: CDR1 ENHRY and CDR2 SYGVKD. The CDR3 DNA reads TGTGCCATCAGAGCGAACAACGAGCAGTACTTC. As protein: CAIRANNEQYF.

The rearrangement joins TRBV6-5 to TRBJ2-2, with a tentative D call TRBD2 (5 bases). Trimming pared 11 bases from V and 2 bases from J, leaving 15 bases between. This CDR3 contains 14 residues. Looked up from germline, CDR1 is MNHEY and CDR2 is SVGAGI. The CDR3 loop is CASARGQNTGELFF. In DNA, the CDR3 is TGTGCCTCAGCAAGAGGGCAAAACACCGGGGAGCTGTTTTTT.

The genes are TRBV6-5 and TRBJ2-7; a weak D match, TRBD2 (6 bases). Germline V gene lookup returns CDR1 MNHEY and CDR2 SVGAGI. V dropped 7 bases and J dropped 3 bases, with 10 bases sitting between them. The CDR3 runs 12 residues. The CDR3 reads CASTQGGYEQYF. CDR3 nucleotide sequence: TGTGCCAGCACCCAGGGAGGCTACGAGCAGTACTTC.

There are a few counts of this clone. The chain employs TRBV7-9 and TRBJ2-7, with D unclear. This CDR3 region has 13 residues. The germline V and J ends were trimmed by 7 bases and 4 bases, with 14 bases remaining between them. CDR1 and CDR2 (germline): SEHNR, FQNEAQ (reference sequence). As DNA, the CDR3 is TGTGCCAGCACCGATTCAGATGGTTACGAGCAGTACTTC. Its translation is CASTDSDGYEQYF.

J is TRBJ1-1 and V is TRBV18; 7 bases match TRBD1. The germline V gene has CDR1 KGHSH and CDR2 LQKENI. The CDR3 has 14 amino acids. V was clipped by 10 bases and J by 0 bases; unmatched bases: 8. CDR3 sequence reads: CATEGQRMNTEAFF. CDR3 coding DNA: TGTGCCACCGAGGGACAGCGGATGAACACTGAAGCTTTCTTT. The variable domain in full, completed from reference TRBV18 and TRBJ1-1, reads NAGVMQNPRHLVRRRGQEARLRCSPMKGHSHVYWYRQLPEEGLKFMVYLQKENIIDESGMPKERFSAEFPKEGPSILRIQQVVRGDSAAYFCATEGQRMNTEAFFGQGTRLTVV.

The chain carries TRBV5-8 and TRBJ2-7, with TRBD2 matching over 10 bases. The germline V gene has CDR1 SGHTS and CDR2 YDEGEE. J gave up 0 bases and V 3 bases, and 9 bases lay outside the gene matches. The length of the CDR3 is 17 residues. The CDR3 sequence: CASSSLRTSGFSYEQYF. CDR3 DNA: TGTGCCAGCAGCTCGTTGCGGACTAGCGGTTTCTCCTACGAGCAGTACTTC. The full variable domain, with the rest looked up from reference TRBV5-8 and TRBJ2-7, is EAGVTQSPTHLIKTRGQQATLRCSPISGHTSVYWYQQALGLGLQFLLWYDEGEERNRGNFPPRFSGRQFPNYSSELNVNALELEDSALYLCASSSLRTSGFSYEQYFGPGTRLTVT.

This clone has only a few counts. The CDR3, as DNA: TGTGCCAGCAGTTTAACAGGCAGGGACACAGATACGCAGTATTTT. Protein product: CASSLTGRDTDTQYF. The genes are TRBV27 and TRBJ2-3; possible D gene TRBD1, 5 bases. V lost 2 bases and J 2 bases, leaving 11 bases between the germline ends. The CDR3 loop spans 15 amino acids. Germline V gene data show CDR1 as MNHEY and CDR2 as SMNVEV (reference sequence).

V is TRBV9 and J is TRBJ1-1; D remains unclear. The CDR3 extends over 15 amino acids. Trimming pared 0 bases from V and 0 bases from J, leaving 9 bases between. Germline V gene sequence: CDR1 SGDLS, CDR2 YYNGEE. CDR3 sequence: CASSVVGGMNTEAFF. CDR3 nucleotide sequence: TGTGCCAGCAGCGTAGTGGGAGGGATGAACACTGAAGCTTTCTTT.

V gene TRBV7-9 combines with J gene TRBJ2-5; 11 nucleotides agree with TRBD1. Germline CDR1 reads SEHNR; CDR2 reads FQNEAQ (reference sequence). This CDR3 has 16 residues. With 6 bases clipped from V and 5 bases from J, the junction kept 11 bases outside the gene matches. CDR3 DNA: TGTGCCAGCAGTATACGGGACAGGGGGATCGGGGAGACCCAGTACTTC. Its translation is CASSIRDRGIGETQYF.

This chain links TRBV28 with TRBJ1-1, with unresolved D. Trimming shortened V by 5 bases and J by 7 bases, and 8 bases separated the two germline ends. The CDR3 extends over 11 amino acids. Germline V CDR1 and CDR2: MDHEN, SYDVKM. CDR3 in amino acids: CASSLSFEAFF. The CDR3 nucleotides read TGTGCCAGCAGTCTCTCTTTTGAAGCTTTCTTT.